This T cell receptor (beta chain) was captured by sequencing in a study of T-cell memory formation after mild COVID-19. Regarding the study as a whole: Some clones that responded turned up in pre-infection memory, which suggests that cross-reactive memory joined in. Nothing showed for sure that second-wave clones peaking on day 37 were SARS-CoV-2 specific. Among clones contracting day 15 to 85, CD4/CD8 was balanced, whereas later expanders leaned CD4+.

This clonotype was counted only a few times. Its antigen is unidentified. Using constant-segment primers, 5'RACE produced TCR alpha and TCR beta cDNA libraries carrying sample barcodes and UMIs. TCRdb redid the calling of the 5' RACE reads with MiXCR, one entry per CDR3 protein. The data show about 290,000 distinct CDR3 sequences, with about 15% seen just once and around a fifth held by the top ten. Germline CDR1 and CDR2: LGHNA and YNFKEQ. V trimming: 1 base; J trimming: 4 bases; junction bases outside the gene matches: 10. The CDR3 runs to 19 residues. The chain carries TRBV4-2 and TRBJ2-2, with TRBD2 matching 12 bases. What was sequenced was PBMCs or a T cell subset sorted from them (not recorded which). The receptor's source is a man younger than 35 who had mild COVID-19 (a few samples of this study predate the infection). Cell type and time point are not known. The CDR3 coding sequence is TGTGCCAGCAGCCAAGTCTCGCTAGCGGGGGGGCCGGGCACCGGGGAGCTGTTTTTT. It yields the protein CASSQVSLAGGPGTGELFF.